The rows below give T cell receptor beta chains drawn from one sample of a study of T cells in Graves' hyperthyroidism and ophthalmopathy. TCRdb ran MiXCR on the multiplex PCR reads and lists one entry per CDR3 protein. This table has a few hundred thousand distinct CDR3 sequences, about half appearing once. Sequencing used peripheral blood or thyroid tissue (not recorded which). These receptors were obtained from an adult woman with Graves' disease, either hyperthyroidism or ophthalmopathy (not recorded which). The CDR3 runs from the conserved cysteine through the conserved F or W. A D gene is named only where the DNA matches it firmly. For some rows the clone size is stated as once, few or many, or as a class when expanded; others skip it.

.	TRBV19	once	14	TRBJ1-1	CASSITGAPTEAFF	TGTGCCAGTAGTATCACGGGGGCCCCCACTGAAGCTTTCTTT
TRBD1	TRBV29-1	many	13	TRBJ1-2	CSVARSTGNGYTF	TGCAGCGTTGCCCGCTCGACAGGGAATGGCTACACCTTC
.	TRBV28	few	12	TRBJ1-2	CASSPGTYGYTF	TGTGCCAGCAGTCCCGGGACATATGGCTACACCTTC
.	TRBV5-1	many	14	TRBJ2-7	CTSSLDSASYEQYF	TGCACCAGCAGCTTGGACAGCGCTTCCTACGAGCAGTACTTC
.	TRBV2	many	13	TRBJ1-2	CASSEEGGSGYTF	TGTGCCAGCAGTGAAGAGGGAGGATCTGGCTACACCTTC
TRBD1	TRBV10-2	.	13	TRBJ1-2	CATRQGVAYGYTF	TGCGCCACCCGACAGGGCGTCGCCTATGGCTACACCTTC
.	TRBV28	.	16	TRBJ1-5	CASIRGLREGNQPQHF	TGTGCCAGCATCAGAGGCCTACGCGAGGGCAATCAGCCCCAGCATTTT
.	TRBV15	few	12	TRBJ1-5	CATSRGSQPQHF	TGTGCCACCAGCAGAGGAAGTCAGCCCCAGCATTTT
.	TRBV3-1	many	16	TRBJ1-5	CASSSSRRDSNQPQHF	TGTGCCAGCAGCTCCTCACGACGGGATAGCAATCAGCCCCAGCATTTT
TRBD1	TRBV19	.	15	TRBJ1-6	CASMKGTGELSPLHF	TGTGCCAGTATGAAGGGGACAGGGGAACTGTCACCCCTCCACTTT
TRBD1	TRBV2	.	15	TRBJ2-2	CASSRTGAQYNEQFF	TGTGCCAGCAGTCGGACAGGGGCCCAATACAATGAGCAGTTTTTT
.	TRBV7-9	.	14	TRBJ2-5	CASSLGAGSGTQYF	TGTGCCAGCAGCTTAGGGGCTGGGTCCGGGACCCAGTACTTC